The source of this T cell receptor (beta chain) is a study of T cells after yellow fever vaccination. TCRdb analysed the 5' RACE reads with MiXCR anew, one entry per CDR3 protein. The sample has more than 450,000 distinct CDR3 sequences, less than 25% seen once. V lost 4 bases, J lost 5 bases, and 15 bases lay in between. CDR1 PRHDT and CDR2 FYEKMQ come from the germline V gene (reference sequence). There are 15 residues in the CDR3. V and J are TRBV13 and TRBJ2-1; D may correspond to TRBD1 or TRBD2 (7 bases each). The specimen comprised PBMCs, sampled roughly 20 days after the first yellow fever vaccination. This receptor was identified in a man in his late teens or twenties who received the YFV17D yellow fever vaccine. The CDR3 DNA reads TGTGCCAGCAGCTCCCAGGGGGGGTTTAACAATGAGCAGTTCTTC. Protein product: CASSSQGGFNNEQFF.